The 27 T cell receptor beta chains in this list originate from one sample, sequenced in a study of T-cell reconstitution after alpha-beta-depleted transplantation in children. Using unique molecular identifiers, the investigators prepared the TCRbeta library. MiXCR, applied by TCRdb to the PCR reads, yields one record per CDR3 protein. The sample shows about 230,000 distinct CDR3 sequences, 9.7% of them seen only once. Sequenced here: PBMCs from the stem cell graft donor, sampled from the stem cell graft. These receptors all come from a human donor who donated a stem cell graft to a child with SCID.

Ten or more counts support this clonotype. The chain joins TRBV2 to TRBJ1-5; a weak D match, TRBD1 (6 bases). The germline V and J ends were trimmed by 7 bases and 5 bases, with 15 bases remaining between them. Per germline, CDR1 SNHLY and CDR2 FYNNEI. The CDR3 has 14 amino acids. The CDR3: CASTRQGYDQPQHF. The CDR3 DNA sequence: TGTGCCAGCACCCGGCAGGGGTACGATCAGCCCCAGCATTTT.

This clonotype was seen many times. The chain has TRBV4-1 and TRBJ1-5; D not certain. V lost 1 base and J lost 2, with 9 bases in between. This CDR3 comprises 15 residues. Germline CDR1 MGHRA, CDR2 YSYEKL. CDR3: CASSQGQVGNQPQHF. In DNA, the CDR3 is TGCGCCAGCAGCCAAGGGCAGGTCGGCAATCAGCCCCAGCATTTT.

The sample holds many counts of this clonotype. Here the CDR3 reads CASTGQDVDTQYF. CDR3 sequence (DNA): TGCGCCAGCACCGGACAGGATGTAGATACGCAGTATTTT. The chain couples TRBV5-1 to TRBJ2-3, with 7 bases lining up with TRBD1. CDR1 is SGHRS and CDR2 is YFSETQ in the germline V gene. The junction had 6 bases not matched to a gene; V was cut back by 6 bases and J by 5 bases. The CDR3 length is 13 residues.

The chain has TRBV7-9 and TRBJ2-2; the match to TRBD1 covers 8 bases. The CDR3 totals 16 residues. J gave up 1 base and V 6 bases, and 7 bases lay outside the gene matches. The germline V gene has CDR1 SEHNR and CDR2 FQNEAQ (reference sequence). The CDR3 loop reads CASRPRTGRNTGELFF. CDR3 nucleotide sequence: TGTGCCAGCAGACCCAGGACAGGGCGGAACACCGGGGAGCTGTTTTTT. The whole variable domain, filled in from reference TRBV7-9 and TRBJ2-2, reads DTGVSQNPRHKITKRGQNVTFRCDPISEHNRLYWYRQTLGQGPEFLTYFQNEAQLEKSRLLSDRFSAERPKGSFSTLEIQRTEQGDSAMYLCASRPRTGRNTGELFFGEGSRLTVL.

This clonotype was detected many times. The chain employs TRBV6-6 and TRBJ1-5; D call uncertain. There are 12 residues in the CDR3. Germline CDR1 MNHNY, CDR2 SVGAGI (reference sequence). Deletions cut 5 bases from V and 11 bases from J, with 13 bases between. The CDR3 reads CASSPDQLSQHF. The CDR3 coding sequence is TGTGCCAGCAGTCCAGACCAGCTGTCCCAGCATTTT.

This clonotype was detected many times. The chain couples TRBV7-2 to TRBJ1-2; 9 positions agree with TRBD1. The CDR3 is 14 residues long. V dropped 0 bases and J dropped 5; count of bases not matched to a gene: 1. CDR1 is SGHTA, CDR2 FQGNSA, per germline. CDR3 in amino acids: CASSLADRGYGYTF. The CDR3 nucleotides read TGTGCCAGCAGCTTAGCAGACAGGGGGTATGGCTACACCTTC.

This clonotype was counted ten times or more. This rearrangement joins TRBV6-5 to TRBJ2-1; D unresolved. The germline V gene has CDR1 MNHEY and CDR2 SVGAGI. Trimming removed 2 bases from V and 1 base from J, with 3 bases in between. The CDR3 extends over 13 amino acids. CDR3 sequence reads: CASSYSSYNEQFF. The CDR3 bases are TGTGCCAGCAGTTACAGTTCCTACAATGAGCAGTTCTTC.

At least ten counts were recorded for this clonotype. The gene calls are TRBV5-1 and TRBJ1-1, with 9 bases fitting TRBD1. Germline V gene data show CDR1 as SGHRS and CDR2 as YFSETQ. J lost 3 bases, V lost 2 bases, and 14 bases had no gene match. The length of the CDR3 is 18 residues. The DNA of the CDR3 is TGCGCCAGCAGCTTCTCCGGGACAGGGCGTGGAAGGGACACTGAAGCTTTCTTT. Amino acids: CASSFSGTGRGRDTEAFF.

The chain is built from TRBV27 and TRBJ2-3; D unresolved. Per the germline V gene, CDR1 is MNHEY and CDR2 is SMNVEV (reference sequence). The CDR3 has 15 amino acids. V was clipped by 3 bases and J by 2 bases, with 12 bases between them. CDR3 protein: CASSLSGLHTDTQYF. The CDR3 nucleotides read TGTGCCAGCAGTTTGAGTGGGCTTCACACAGATACGCAGTATTTT.

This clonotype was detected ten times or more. CDR3 protein: CASSEYGSREQYF. Here the CDR3 DNA reads TGTGCCAGCAGTGAATATGGGTCGCGCGAGCAGTACTTC. The rearrangement joins TRBV25-1 to TRBJ2-7; D call uncertain. The CDR3 covers 13 residues. The germline CDR1 and CDR2 sequences are MGHDK and SYGVNS. Trimming cost V 0 bases and J 6 bases, with 9 bases left between them.

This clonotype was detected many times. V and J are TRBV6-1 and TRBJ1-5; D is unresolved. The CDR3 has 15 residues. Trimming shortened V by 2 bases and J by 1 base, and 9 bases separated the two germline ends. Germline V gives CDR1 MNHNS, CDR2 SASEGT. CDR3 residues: CASSEKSASNQPQHF. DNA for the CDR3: TGTGCCAGCAGTGAAAAGTCAGCCAGCAATCAGCCCCAGCATTTT.

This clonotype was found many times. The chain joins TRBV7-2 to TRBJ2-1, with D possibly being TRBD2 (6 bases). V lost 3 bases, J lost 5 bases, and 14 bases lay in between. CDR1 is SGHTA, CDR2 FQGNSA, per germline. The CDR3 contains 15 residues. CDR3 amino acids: CASSFGAGPHNEQFF. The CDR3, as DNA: TGTGCCAGCAGCTTCGGGGCGGGGCCCCACAATGAGCAGTTCTTC. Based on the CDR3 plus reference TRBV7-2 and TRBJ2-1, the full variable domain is GAGVSQSPSNKVTEKGKDVELRCDPISGHTALYWYRQSLGQGLEFLIYFQGNSAPDKSGLPSDRFSAERTGGSVSTLTIQRTQQEDSAVYLCASSFGAGPHNEQFFGPGTRLTVL.

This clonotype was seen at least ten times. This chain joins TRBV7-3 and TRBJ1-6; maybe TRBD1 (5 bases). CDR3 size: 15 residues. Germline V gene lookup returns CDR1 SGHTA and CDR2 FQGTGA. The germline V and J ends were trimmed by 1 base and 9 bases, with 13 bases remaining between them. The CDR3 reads CASSLIRGVGSPLHF. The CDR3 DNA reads TGTGCCAGCAGCTTAATTCGGGGGGTTGGTTCACCCCTCCACTTT.

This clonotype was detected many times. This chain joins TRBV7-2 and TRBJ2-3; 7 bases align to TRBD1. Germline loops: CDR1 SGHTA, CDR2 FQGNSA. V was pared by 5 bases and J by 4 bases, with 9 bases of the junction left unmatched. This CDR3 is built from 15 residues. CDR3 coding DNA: TGTGCCAGCAGCCTGGGACAGTTCGGGGCAGATACGCAGTATTTT. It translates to CASSLGQFGADTQYF.

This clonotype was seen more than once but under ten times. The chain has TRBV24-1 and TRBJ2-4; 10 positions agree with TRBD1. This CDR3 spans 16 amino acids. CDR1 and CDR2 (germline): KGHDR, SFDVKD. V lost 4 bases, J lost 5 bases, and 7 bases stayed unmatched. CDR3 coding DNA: TGTGCCACCAGTGACACGGGACAGGGGACGGAAAACATTCAGTACTTC. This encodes CATSDTGQGTENIQYF.

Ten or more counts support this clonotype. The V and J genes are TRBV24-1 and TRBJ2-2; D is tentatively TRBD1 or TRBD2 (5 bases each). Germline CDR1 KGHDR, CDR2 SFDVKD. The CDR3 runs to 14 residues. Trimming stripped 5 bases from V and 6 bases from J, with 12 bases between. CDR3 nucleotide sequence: TGTGCCACCAGTGGGTCCGGGACGGCCGGGGAGCTGTTTTTT. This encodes CATSGSGTAGELFF.

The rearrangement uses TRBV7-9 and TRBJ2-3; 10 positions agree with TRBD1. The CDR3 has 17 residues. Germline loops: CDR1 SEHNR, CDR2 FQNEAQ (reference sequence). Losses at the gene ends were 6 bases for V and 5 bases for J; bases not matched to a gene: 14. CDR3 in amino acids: CASSWDLAGQGRDTQYF. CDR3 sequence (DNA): TGTGCCAGCAGTTGGGACCTTGCGGGACAGGGGAGAGATACGCAGTATTTT.

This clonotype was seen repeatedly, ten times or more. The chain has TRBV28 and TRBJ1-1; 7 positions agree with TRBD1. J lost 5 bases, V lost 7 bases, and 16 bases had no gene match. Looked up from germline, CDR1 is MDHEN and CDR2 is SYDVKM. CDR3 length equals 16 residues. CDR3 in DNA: TGTGCCAGCACCCCCCCCGGACAGGCGCTGGGGACTGAAGCTTTCTTT. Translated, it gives CASTPPGQALGTEAFF. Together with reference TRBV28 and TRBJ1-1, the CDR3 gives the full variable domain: DVKVTQSSRYLVKRTGEKVFLECVQDMDHENMFWYRQDPGLGLRLIYFSYDVKMKEKGDIPEGYSVSREKKERFSLILESASTNQTSMYLCASTPPGQALGTEAFFGQGTRLTVV.

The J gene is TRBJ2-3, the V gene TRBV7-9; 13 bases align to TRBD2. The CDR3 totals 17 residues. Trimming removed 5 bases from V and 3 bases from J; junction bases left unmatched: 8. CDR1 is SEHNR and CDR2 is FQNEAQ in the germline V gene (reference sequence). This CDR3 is CASSHMTSGGRTDTQYF. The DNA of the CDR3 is TGTGCCAGCAGCCATATGACTAGCGGGGGGAGGACAGATACGCAGTATTTT.

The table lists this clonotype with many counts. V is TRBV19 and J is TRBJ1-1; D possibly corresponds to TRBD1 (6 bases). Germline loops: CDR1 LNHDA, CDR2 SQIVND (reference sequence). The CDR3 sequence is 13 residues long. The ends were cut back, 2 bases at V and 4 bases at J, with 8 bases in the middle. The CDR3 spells CASSIRGATEAFF. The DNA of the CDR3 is TGTGCCAGTAGTATAAGGGGGGCCACTGAAGCTTTCTTT.

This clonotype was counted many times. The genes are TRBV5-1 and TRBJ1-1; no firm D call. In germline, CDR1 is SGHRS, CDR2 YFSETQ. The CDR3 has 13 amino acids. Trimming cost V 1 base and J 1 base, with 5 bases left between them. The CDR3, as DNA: TGCGCCAGCAGCTTGTGGGGGAACACTGAAGCTTTCTTT. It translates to CASSLWGNTEAFF.

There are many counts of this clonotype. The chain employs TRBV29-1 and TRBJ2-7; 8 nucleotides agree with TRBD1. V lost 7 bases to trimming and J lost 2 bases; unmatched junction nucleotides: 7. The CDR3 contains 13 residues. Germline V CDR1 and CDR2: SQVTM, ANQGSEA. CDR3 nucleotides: TGCAGCGCCTGGGACAGGTCCCCCTACGAGCAGTACTTC. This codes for CSAWDRSPYEQYF.

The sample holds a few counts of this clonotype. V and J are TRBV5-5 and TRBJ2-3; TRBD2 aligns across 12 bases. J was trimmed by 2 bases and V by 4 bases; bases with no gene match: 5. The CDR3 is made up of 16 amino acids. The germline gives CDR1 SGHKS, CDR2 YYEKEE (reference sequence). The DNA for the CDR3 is TGTGCCAGCAGCATCCGACTAGCGGGGGACACAGATACGCAGTATTTT. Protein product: CASSIRLAGDTDTQYF.

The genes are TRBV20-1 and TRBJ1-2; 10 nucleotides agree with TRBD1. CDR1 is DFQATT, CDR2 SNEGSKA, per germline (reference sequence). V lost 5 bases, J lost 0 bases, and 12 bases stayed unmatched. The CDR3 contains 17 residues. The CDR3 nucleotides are TGCAGTGCTTGTAGCCCGGGACAGGGGTTCCCTAACTATGGCTACACCTTC. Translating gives CSACSPGQGFPNYGYTF.

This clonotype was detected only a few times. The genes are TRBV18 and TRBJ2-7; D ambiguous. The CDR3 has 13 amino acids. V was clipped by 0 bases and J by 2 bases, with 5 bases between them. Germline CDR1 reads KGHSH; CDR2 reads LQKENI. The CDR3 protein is CASSPPQTYEQYF. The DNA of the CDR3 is TGTGCCAGCTCACCACCACAGACCTACGAGCAGTACTTC.

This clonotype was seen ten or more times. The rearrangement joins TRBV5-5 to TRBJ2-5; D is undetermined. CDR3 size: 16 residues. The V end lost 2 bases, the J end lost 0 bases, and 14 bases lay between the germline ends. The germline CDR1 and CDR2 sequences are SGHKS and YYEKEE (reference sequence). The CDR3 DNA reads TGTGCCAGCAGCTTTTACTTGGGCGAAAACCAAGAGACCCAGTACTTC. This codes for CASSFYLGENQETQYF.

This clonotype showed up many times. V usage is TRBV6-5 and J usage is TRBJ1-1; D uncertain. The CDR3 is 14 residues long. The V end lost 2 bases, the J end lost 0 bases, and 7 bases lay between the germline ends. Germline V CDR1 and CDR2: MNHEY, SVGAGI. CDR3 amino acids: CASSYAPMNTEAFF. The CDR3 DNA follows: TGTGCCAGCAGTTACGCACCCATGAACACTGAAGCTTTCTTT.